This TCR beta chain emerged from a study of CD8 T cells in ankylosing spondylitis. Study outcomes and limitations: Enrichment of disease-linked clones was reportedly significant in matched ankylosing spondylitis synovial fluid. A TCR beta motif made of 7 to 9 highly homologous variants seemed typical of ankylosing spondylitis blood.

A single record per CDR3 protein comes from TCRdb applying MiXCR to the 5' RACE reads. Here the sample spans approximately 300,000 distinct CDR3 sequences, approximately 8.2% being singletons. Trimming stripped 2 bases from V and 0 bases from J, with 8 bases between. Germline V gives CDR1 SGHVS, CDR2 FQNEAQ. CDR3 length equals 14 residues. Many counts were recorded for this clonotype. Antigen: not known. The source material was blood, either unsorted or a sorted T cell fraction (not recorded which). The sequence derives from a male donor with ankylosing spondylitis. The chain links TRBV7-8 to TRBJ2-7; D is undetermined. The CDR3 nucleotides are TGTGCCAGCAGCTTACTCCTAAGCTCCTACGAGCAGTACTTC. It encodes CASSLLLSSYEQYF.